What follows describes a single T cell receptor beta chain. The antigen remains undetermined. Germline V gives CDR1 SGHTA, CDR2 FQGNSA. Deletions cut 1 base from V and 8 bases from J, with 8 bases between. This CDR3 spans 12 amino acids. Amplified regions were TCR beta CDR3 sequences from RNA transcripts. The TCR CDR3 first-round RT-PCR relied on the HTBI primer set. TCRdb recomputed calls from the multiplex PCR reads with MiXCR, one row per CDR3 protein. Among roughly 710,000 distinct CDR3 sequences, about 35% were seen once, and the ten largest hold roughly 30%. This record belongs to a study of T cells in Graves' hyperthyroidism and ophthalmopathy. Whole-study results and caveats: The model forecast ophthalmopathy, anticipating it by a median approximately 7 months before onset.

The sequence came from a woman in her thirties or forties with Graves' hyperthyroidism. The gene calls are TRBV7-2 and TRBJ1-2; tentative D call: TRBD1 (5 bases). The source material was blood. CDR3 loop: CASSLDRIGYTF. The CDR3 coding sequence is TGTGCCAGCAGCTTAGACAGGATCGGCTACACCTTC.